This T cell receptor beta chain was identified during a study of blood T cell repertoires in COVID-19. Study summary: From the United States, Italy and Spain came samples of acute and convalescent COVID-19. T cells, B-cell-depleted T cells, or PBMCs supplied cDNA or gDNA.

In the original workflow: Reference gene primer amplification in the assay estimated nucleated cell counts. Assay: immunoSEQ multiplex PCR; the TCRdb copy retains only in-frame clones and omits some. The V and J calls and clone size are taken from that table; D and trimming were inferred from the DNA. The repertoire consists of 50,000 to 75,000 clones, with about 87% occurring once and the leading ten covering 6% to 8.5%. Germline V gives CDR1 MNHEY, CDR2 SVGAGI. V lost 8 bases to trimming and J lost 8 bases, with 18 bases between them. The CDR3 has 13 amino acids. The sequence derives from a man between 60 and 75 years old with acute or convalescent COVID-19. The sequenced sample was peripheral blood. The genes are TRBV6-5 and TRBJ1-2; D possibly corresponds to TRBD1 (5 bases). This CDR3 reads CASGGTRAAGYTF. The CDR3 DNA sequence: TGTGCCAGCGGGGGGACGAGGGCGGCCGGCTACACCTTC.